This T cell receptor beta chain stems from a study of blood T cell repertoires in COVID-19. Overall study context: Whether acute or convalescent, the COVID-19 samples came from the United States, Italy and Spain.

Using immunoSEQ multiplex PCR, the repertoire was profiled, and TCRdb retains in-frame clones only, with some absent. Of approximately 200,000 clones in the sample, 85% to 95% were seen once. Seattle's enrolled individuals joined amid active infection and were then monitored longitudinally. Trimming took 7 bases from V and 12 from J, leaving 13 bases between them. The CDR3 spans 12 residues. The clonotype comes from a man aged 25-45 years with COVID-19, enrolled during active disease. The specimen was peripheral blood. The chain carries TRBV12-3 or TRBV12-4 and TRBJ1-6; D possibly corresponds to TRBD1 (5 bases). CDR3: CASNRGGEPLHF. The CDR3 coding sequence is TGTGCCAGCAACCGAGGAGGGGAACCCCTCCACTTT.